The rows below give T cell receptor beta chains drawn from one sample of a study of T cell responses to AZD1222 COVID-19 vaccine. TCRdb keeps only in-frame clones here, not all; method: immunoSEQ multiplex PCR. In the table there are about 97,000 clones, 86% of which are singletons. Sequences were derived from peripheral blood, sampled on day 0 of AZD1222 vaccination. All receptors derive from an adult in good health. Each CDR3 is given with its conserved first and last residue. The D gene is left open where the match is weak. Some rows mark clone size as missing; the rest say once, few, many or name a class of expanded clone.

CDR3	DNA	D	V	J	size
CATSRTGEGYEQYF	TGTGCCACTTCTCGCACAGGGGAGGGCTACGAGCAGTACTTC	-	TRBV10-3	TRBJ2-7	-
CASSESAGPYEQYF	TGTGCCAGCAGTGAATCCGCCGGTCCCTACGAGCAGTACTTC	-	TRBV25-1	TRBJ2-7	-
CASSPGGAGEKLFF	TGTGCCAGCAGCCCGGGGGGGGCCGGTGAAAAACTGTTTTTT	-	TRBV2	TRBJ1-4	-
CASSFSVPANYGYTF	TGCGCCAGCAGCTTCTCAGTGCCGGCTAACTATGGCTACACCTTC	-	TRBV5-1	TRBJ1-2	-
CASSGDQRAYNSPLHF	TGCGCCAGCAGCGGGGACCAAAGGGCCTATAATTCACCCCTCCACTTT	-	TRBV5-1	TRBJ1-6	-
CASSLVGIGELFF	TGTGCCAGCAGTTTAGTAGGAATCGGGGAGCTGTTTTTT	-	TRBV12-3/TRBV12-4	TRBJ2-2	few
CAISVGPQGAEQYF	TGTGCCATCAGTGTTGGCCCCCAGGGCGCCGAGCAGTACTTC	-	TRBV10-3	TRBJ2-7	-
CASSLTGESYEQYF	TGTGCCAGCAGTTTAACGGGAGAAAGCTACGAGCAGTACTTC	-	TRBV28	TRBJ2-7	-
CASSQGQPPQETQYF	TGTGCCAGCAGCCAGGGACAGCCACCCCAAGAGACCCAGTACTTC	TRBD1	TRBV7-2	TRBJ2-5	-
CASGRSSIQNTEAFF	TGTGCCAGCGGACGCAGTAGTATACAGAACACTGAAGCTTTCTTT	-	TRBV27	TRBJ1-1	few
CASSLHRGVSSYTF	TGTGCCAGCAGTCTCCACAGGGGTGTAAGTAGCTACACCTTC	TRBD1	TRBV28	TRBJ1-2	few
CASSFGTGIEYGYTF	TGTGCCAGCAGCTTTGGGACAGGGATAGAATATGGCTACACCTTC	TRBD1	TRBV9	TRBJ1-2	-
CASSESVTGKYRPQHF	TGCGCCAGCAGTGAGTCTGTTACAGGGAAATATCGGCCCCAGCATTTT	-	TRBV10-1	TRBJ1-5	-
CASSLRGGQLSGNTIYF	TGTGCCAGCAGCTTAAGGGGCGGACAGCTTTCTGGAAACACCATATATTTT	-	TRBV7-3	TRBJ1-3	-
CSGWGRPDEQFF	TGCAGCGGGTGGGGCCGACCGGATGAGCAGTTCTTC	-	TRBV29-1	TRBJ2-1	-
CASSVAATNEKLFF	TGTGCCAGCAGTGTGGCAGCAACTAATGAAAAACTGTTTTTT	-	TRBV6-2/TRBV6-3	TRBJ1-4	-
CASSRDLSGANVLTF	TGTGCCAGCAGCCGGGACCTCTCTGGGGCCAACGTCCTGACTTTC	-	TRBV5-5	TRBJ2-6	-